A single sample gave rise to the 18 T cell receptor beta chains below, sequenced in a study of beta chain features in type 1 diabetes. Expressed TCRB transcripts were sequenced, since all the RNA that had been isolated was reverse transcribed. Clones were sequenced by immunoSEQ multiplex PCR, and TCRdb holds only the in-frame ones, with some missing. Here the sample spans roughly 230,000 clones, roughly 10% being singletons. Study-wide findings and caveats: In every one of the four CD4+ subsets, TCRB CDR3s were moderately but significantly shorter in Type 1 diabetes patients.

The antigens of these receptors remain unknown. Source material: naive CD4+ T cells from blood. These receptors all come from a man aged 30-40 years with type 1 diabetes.

The J gene is TRBJ1-1, the V gene TRBV18, with D perhaps TRBD1 (6 bases). The germline gives CDR1 KGHSH, CDR2 LQKENI. The CDR3 contains 14 residues. The V gene lost 3 bases and the J gene lost 1 base, with 9 bases spanning the gap. The CDR3 coding sequence is TGTGCCAGCTCACCGGGGGCCGCGAACACTGAAGCTTTCTTT. Residues: CASSPGAANTEAFF. The entire variable domain, with the rest obtained from reference TRBV18 and TRBJ1-1, is as follows: NAGVMQNPRHLVRRRGQEARLRCSPMKGHSHVYWYRQLPEEGLKFMVYLQKENIIDESGMPKERFSAEFPKEGPSILRIQQVVRGDSAAYFCASSPGAANTEAFFGQGTRLTVV.

This chain uses TRBV5-1 with TRBJ1-2; unclear D gene. The V end was cut by 0 bases, the J end by 4 bases, with 4 bases between. The CDR3 is 12 residues long. Germline assignment: CDR1 SGHRS and CDR2 YFSETQ. The CDR3 DNA reads TGCGCCAGCAGCTTGGACACCTATGGCTACACCTTC. It codes for CASSLDTYGYTF.

This clone was observed a handful of times. The genes are TRBV6-6 and TRBJ1-5, with D perhaps matching TRBD1 (6 bases). Deletions cut 7 bases from V and 1 base from J, with 14 bases between. The germline CDR1 and CDR2 sequences are MNHNY and SVGAGI (reference sequence). This CDR3 spans 15 amino acids. The CDR3 DNA follows: TGTGCCAGCACCAGGGGTCCAGGGAGCAATCAGCCCCAGCATTTT. It codes for CASTRGPGSNQPQHF.

V is TRBV18 and J is TRBJ2-1, with D tentatively TRBD2 (6 bases). This CDR3 contains 15 residues. Germline V gene sequence: CDR1 KGHSH, CDR2 LQKENI. V was cut by 2 bases and J by 1 base, with 9 bases left in between. The CDR3 here is CASSPGTQSYNEQFF. The CDR3 nucleotides read TGTGCCAGCTCACCAGGGACTCAGTCCTACAATGAGCAGTTCTTC.

This clone has only a few counts. Other DNA sequences in this sample translate to the same CDR3. The chain is built from TRBV7-9 and TRBJ2-3, with 7 bases fitting TRBD2. The CDR3 has 15 amino acids. The junction had 2 bases not matched to a gene; V was cut back by 2 bases and J by 0 bases. Germline V gives CDR1 SEHNR, CDR2 FQNEAQ (reference sequence). CDR3 region: CASSLRAGSTDTQYF. The CDR3, as DNA: TGTGCCAGCAGCTTAAGAGCGGGGAGCACAGATACGCAGTATTTT. Full variable domain (rest looked up from reference TRBV7-9 and TRBJ2-3): DTGVSQNPRHKITKRGQNVTFRCDPISEHNRLYWYRQTLGQGPEFLTYFQNEAQLEKSRLLSDRFSAERPKGSFSTLEIQRTEQGDSAMYLCASSLRAGSTDTQYFGPGTRLTVL.

This clone was detected a few times. The chain joins TRBV9 to TRBJ2-7, with 10 bases lining up with TRBD1. This CDR3 contains 14 residues. Germline lookup yields CDR1 SGDLS and CDR2 YYNGEE. With V trimmed by 2 bases and J by 6 bases, 5 bases remained unmatched. The CDR3 reads CASSVGQGSAEQYF. CDR3 bases: TGTGCCAGCAGCGTGGGACAGGGGTCTGCCGAGCAGTACTTC.

The V gene is TRBV9, the J gene TRBJ1-5, with D possibly being TRBD1 (6 bases). V lost 5 bases and J 4 bases, leaving 13 bases between the germline ends. From germline, CDR1 is SGDLS and CDR2 YYNGEE. This CDR3 has 14 residues. CDR3 bases: TGTGCCAGCAGTGCCGGGACAAATAATCAGCCCCAGCATTTT. The encoded protein is CASSAGTNNQPQHF.

The V gene is TRBV19, the J gene TRBJ2-5, with D perhaps matching TRBD2 (6 bases). CDR3 length equals 16 residues. Trimming shortened V by 3 bases and J by 6 bases, and 20 bases separated the two germline ends. Looked up from germline, CDR1 is LNHDA and CDR2 is SQIVND (reference sequence). This chain's CDR3 is CASSMGGAGPQKTQYF. CDR3 DNA: TGTGCCAGTAGTATGGGCGGGGCGGGTCCCCAGAAGACCCAGTACTTC.

This rearrangement joins TRBV2 to TRBJ2-3; maybe TRBD2 (5 bases). Trimming removed 4 bases at V and 1 base at J, with 12 bases between. CDR3 length: 15 residues. The germline V gene encodes CDR1 SNHLY and CDR2 FYNNEI. The CDR3: CASSGGSGRTDTQYF. The CDR3 DNA is TGTGCCAGCAGTGGGGGAAGCGGACGCACAGATACGCAGTATTTT.

The chain couples TRBV28 to TRBJ1-5; a weak D match, TRBD1 (6 bases). The ends were cut back, 7 bases at V and 0 bases at J, with 13 bases in the middle. Germline V gene data show CDR1 as MDHEN and CDR2 as SYDVKM. This CDR3 has 15 residues. The CDR3 sequence is CASKRGGYSNQPQHF. The CDR3 nucleotides read TGTGCCAGCAAAAGGGGGGGGTATAGCAATCAGCCCCAGCATTTT.

This clone has a handful of counts. V gene TRBV2 combines with J gene TRBJ2-7, with 7 bases fitting TRBD1. V lost 6 bases and J lost 3; bases outside the gene matches: 8. Germline V gene sequence: CDR1 SNHLY, CDR2 FYNNEI. This CDR3 comprises 14 residues. The CDR3 bases are TGTGCCAGCAGATGGACAGGTGGAAGCTACGAGCAGTACTTC. It yields the protein CASRWTGGSYEQYF.

This chain joins TRBV29-1 and TRBJ2-1, with D possibly TRBD1 on 5 matching bases. Germline CDR1 is SQVTM and CDR2 is ANQGSEA. CDR3 length: 15 amino acids. Trimming took off 7 bases at V and 0 bases at J, with 16 bases between the two ends. The CDR3 DNA is TGCAGCGGACGAAGCAGGGTCCTCTCCTACAATGAGCAGTTCTTC. It specifies CSGRSRVLSYNEQFF.

This clone was observed a handful of times. The chain carries TRBV18 and TRBJ1-5; D is unclear. V shed 8 bases and J shed 1 base, with 15 bases lying between them. Per the germline V gene, CDR1 is KGHSH and CDR2 is LQKENI. There are 15 residues in the CDR3. The CDR3 nucleotides read TGTGCCAGCCACGGGGAAGGTGAAAGCAATCAGCCCCAGCATTTT. Protein product: CASHGEGESNQPQHF.

J is TRBJ2-1 and V is TRBV7-8; TRBD2 might be the D (6 bases). Looked up from germline, CDR1 is SGHVS and CDR2 is FQNEAQ. V was cut by 1 base and J by 7 bases, with 11 bases left in between. The CDR3 has 14 residues. The CDR3 reads CASSLDPGRNEQFF. The CDR3 DNA sequence: TGTGCCAGCAGCTTAGATCCAGGGAGGAATGAGCAGTTCTTC. Combining the CDR3 with reference TRBV7-8 and TRBJ2-1 gives the whole variable domain GAGVSQSPRYKVAKRGQDVALRCDPISGHVSLFWYQQALGQGPEFLTYFQNEAQLDKSGLPSDRFFAERPEGSVSTLKIQRTQQEDSAVYLCASSLDPGRNEQFFGPGTRLTVL.

The chain recombines TRBV4-2 with TRBJ2-3, with 8 bases fitting TRBD2. The germline gives CDR1 LGHNA, CDR2 YNFKEQ. The CDR3 sequence is 16 residues long. Germline trimming cut 2 bases from V and 5 bases from J; bases unmatched to any gene: 9. The CDR3 sequence is CASSQLGAGGRDTQYF. DNA of the CDR3: TGTGCCAGCAGCCAACTGGGGGCGGGGGGCAGAGATACGCAGTATTTT.

This clone has only a few counts. The rearrangement uses TRBV29-1 and TRBJ2-6; the D gene is possibly TRBD2 (7 bases). The CDR3 is 17 amino acids. Germline lookup yields CDR1 SQVTM and CDR2 ANQGSEA. The V gene lost 4 bases and the J gene lost 3 bases, with 19 bases spanning the gap. The CDR3 nucleotides read TGCAGCGTTGGGATGTGGGGGGGGCCGGTTGGGGCCAACGTCCTGACTTTC. Residues: CSVGMWGGPVGANVLTF.

The chain couples TRBV4-2 to TRBJ2-1; TRBD2 agrees at 11 bases. V lost 3 bases, J lost 4 bases, and 8 bases stayed unmatched. The germline CDR1 and CDR2 sequences are LGHNA and YNFKEQ. This CDR3 has 17 amino acids. CDR3 loop: CASSQDSGGAGYNEQFF. The CDR3, as DNA: TGTGCCAGCAGCCAGGATAGCGGGGGGGCGGGTTACAATGAGCAGTTCTTC.

V gene TRBV6-1 combines with J gene TRBJ1-5, with a weak D call TRBD1 (5 bases). CDR3 length: 15 amino acids. Trimming took off 7 bases at V and 2 bases at J, with 15 bases between the two ends. The V gene's germline CDR1 is MNHNS and CDR2 SASEGT. The CDR3 DNA sequence: TGTGCCAGCACCCTGGGGAGGGGTGGCAATCAGCCCCAGCATTTT. This gives the protein CASTLGRGGNQPQHF.